Listed here are 13 T cell receptor beta chains from one sample, sequenced in a study of blood T cell repertoires in COVID-19. Assay: immunoSEQ multiplex PCR; the TCRdb copy retains only in-frame clones and omits some. The repertoire holds approximately 200,000 clones, with more than 80% as singletons. Sequenced sample: peripheral blood. Every receptor here comes from a woman aged 80 or older with acute or convalescent COVID-19.

This CDR3 reads CASSSQRRTDTQYF. CDR3 bases: TGCGCCAGCAGCTCCCAGCGGCGCACAGATACGCAGTATTTT. The chain carries TRBV5-1 and TRBJ2-3; D possibly corresponds to TRBD2 (5 bases). Trimming pared 3 bases from V and 1 base from J, leaving 9 bases between. From germline, CDR1 is SGHRS and CDR2 YFSETQ. The CDR3 length is 14 residues.

J is TRBJ2-5 and V is TRBV3-1 (or the pseudogene TRBV3-2); the match to TRBD2 covers 7 bases. V was pared by 6 bases and J by 1 base, with 5 bases of the junction left unmatched. In germline, CDR1 is LGHDT, CDR2 YNNKEL (reference sequence). This CDR3 is 14 amino acids long. This chain's CDR3 is CASRRTSAQETQYF. DNA of the CDR3: TGTGCCAGCAGGAGAACTAGCGCCCAAGAGACCCAGTACTTC.

The chain links TRBV6-2 or TRBV6-3 to TRBJ2-1; tentatively, D is TRBD1 (6 bases). Trimming took 2 bases from V and 4 from J, leaving 15 bases between them. This CDR3 comprises 16 residues. Germline V lookup: CDR1 MNHEY, CDR2 SVGEGT. CDR3 amino acids: CASSYATGPGYNEQFF. CDR3 bases: TGTGCCAGCAGTTACGCGACAGGCCCCGGGTACAATGAGCAGTTCTTC.

This clone was found a few times. This chain links TRBV2 with TRBJ2-7, with D uncertain. Germline V gene data show CDR1 as SNHLY and CDR2 as FYNNEI. Trimming removed 1 base at V and 1 base at J, with 17 bases between. This CDR3 contains 17 residues. The CDR3 here is CASSEGLPFPRSYEQYF. In nucleotides, the CDR3 is TGTGCCAGCAGTGAAGGGCTCCCATTCCCTAGGTCCTACGAGCAGTACTTC. The entire variable domain, with the rest obtained from reference TRBV2 and TRBJ2-7, is as follows: EPEVTQTPSHQVTQMGQEVILRCVPISNHLYFYWYRQILGQKVEFLVSFYNNEISEKSEIFDDQFSVERPDGSNFTLKIRSTKLEDSAMYFCASSEGLPFPRSYEQYFGPGTRLTVT.

The chain links TRBV30 to TRBJ2-7; the match to TRBD2 covers 9 bases. Per the germline V gene, CDR1 is GTSNPN and CDR2 is SVGIG (reference sequence). V shed 3 bases, J shed 2 bases, and the junction held 5 bases outside the gene matches. The CDR3 runs 14 residues. The CDR3 nucleotides read TGTGCCTGGAGAAAGGCGGGAGGGGCCTACGAGCAGTACTTC. It specifies CAWRKAGGAYEQYF.

The chain employs TRBV7-2 and TRBJ2-5; 10 nucleotides align to TRBD2. V trimming: 1 base; J trimming: 4 bases; junction bases outside the gene matches: 3. The CDR3 is made up of 15 amino acids. Germline-derived CDR1 and CDR2 are SGHTA and FQGNSA. CDR3: CASSLVAGGIETQYF. In DNA, the CDR3 is TGTGCCAGCAGCTTAGTAGCGGGGGGAATAGAGACCCAGTACTTC.

The table lists this clone with a count of one. The chain combines TRBV11-3 with TRBJ2-1; a weak D match, TRBD1 (6 bases). The germline V gene has CDR1 SGHNT and CDR2 YENEEA. V dropped 3 bases and J dropped 3 bases, with 9 bases sitting between them. The CDR3 is 14 amino acids. The CDR3 nucleotides are TGTGCCAGCAGCTTCACAGGGAGCTACAATGAGCAGTTCTTC. This sequence encodes CASSFTGSYNEQFF.

The genes are TRBV7-2 and TRBJ2-7, with 7 nucleotides matching TRBD1. This CDR3 spans 15 amino acids. Losses at the gene ends were 3 bases for V and 2 bases for J; bases not matched to a gene: 7. Germline V gives CDR1 SGHTA, CDR2 FQGNSA. CDR3 sequence (DNA): TGTGCCAGCAGCTTCTTTAGGACAGGAACCTACGAGCAGTACTTC. This gives the protein CASSFFRTGTYEQYF.

The genes are TRBV11-3 and TRBJ2-3; 12 bases line up with TRBD1. Per germline, CDR1 SGHNT and CDR2 YENEEA. V shed 0 bases and J 4 bases; nucleotides not matched to a gene: 2. This CDR3 region has 16 residues. The CDR3 region is CASSLDGTGGSDTQYF. DNA for the CDR3: TGTGCCAGCAGCTTAGATGGGACAGGGGGCTCAGATACGCAGTATTTT.

The chain recombines TRBV7-2 with TRBJ1-2; D is unresolved. The germline V and J ends were trimmed by 4 bases and 5 bases, with 17 bases remaining between them. This CDR3 contains 15 residues. Germline assignment: CDR1 SGHTA and CDR2 FQGNSA. Here the CDR3 reads CASSSSSRGPYGYTF. The CDR3 nucleotides read TGTGCCAGCAGCTCGTCCTCCCGGGGTCCTTATGGCTACACCTTC.

The genes are TRBV7-6 and TRBJ2-5; TRBD2 matches 7 bases. Looked up from germline, CDR1 is SGHVS and CDR2 is FNYEAQ. The ends lost 0 bases at V and 7 bases at J; junction bases unmatched: 5. The CDR3 runs to 14 residues. CDR3 sequence: CASSLASREATQYF. In DNA, the CDR3 is TGTGCCAGCAGCTTAGCCAGCCGGGAGGCGACCCAGTACTTC.

The chain couples TRBV19 to TRBJ1-1; D remains unclear. Germline-derived CDR1 and CDR2 are LNHDA and SQIVND (reference sequence). The V end lost 9 bases, the J end lost 8 bases, and 19 bases lay between the germline ends. This CDR3 has 13 residues. CDR3 bases: TGTGCCAGCCGGTACCTTGCTACTCCAGAAGCTTTCTTT. Its protein product is CASRYLATPEAFF.

CDR3 residues: CASSLRGSGSNEQFF. In DNA, the CDR3 is TGTGCCAGCAGCTTACGGGGTAGCGGGAGTAATGAGCAGTTCTTC. The chain employs TRBV7-9 and TRBJ2-1, with TRBD2 identical over 9 bases. V lost 2 bases, J lost 7 bases, and 6 bases stayed unmatched. Looked up from germline, CDR1 is SEHNR and CDR2 is FQNEAQ (reference sequence). The CDR3 length is 15 residues.